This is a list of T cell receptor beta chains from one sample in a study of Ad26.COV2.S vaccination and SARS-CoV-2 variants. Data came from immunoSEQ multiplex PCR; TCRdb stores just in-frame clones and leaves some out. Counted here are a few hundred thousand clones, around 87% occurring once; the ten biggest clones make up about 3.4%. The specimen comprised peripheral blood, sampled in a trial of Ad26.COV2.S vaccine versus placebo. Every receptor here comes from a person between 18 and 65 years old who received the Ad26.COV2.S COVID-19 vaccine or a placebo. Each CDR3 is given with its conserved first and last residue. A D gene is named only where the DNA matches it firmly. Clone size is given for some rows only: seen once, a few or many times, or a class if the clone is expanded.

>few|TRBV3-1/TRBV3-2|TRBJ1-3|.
CASSQDFGGGGNTIYF
TGTGCCAGCAGCCAAGACTTTGGAGGGGGTGGAAACACCATATATTTT
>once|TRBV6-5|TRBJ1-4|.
CASSPPGHKNEKLFF
TGTGCCAGCTCTCCCCCGGGACACAAGAATGAAAAACTGTTTTTT
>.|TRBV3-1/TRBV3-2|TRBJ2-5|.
CASSQGPSLNSQETQYF
TGTGCCAGCAGCCAAGGTCCCAGTCTCAACTCCCAAGAGACCCAGTACTTC
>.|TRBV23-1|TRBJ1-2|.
CASSHPGGQNYGYTF
TGCGCCAGCAGTCACCCTGGGGGCCAGAACTATGGCTACACCTTC
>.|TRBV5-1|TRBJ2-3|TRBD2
CASSLDSGDGMGDTQYF
TGCGCCAGCAGCTTGGATAGCGGGGACGGGATGGGAGATACGCAGTATTTT
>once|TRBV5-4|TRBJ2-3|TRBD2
CASSLVERGLVTDTQYF
TGTGCCAGCAGCTTGGTTGAGCGAGGACTAGTGACAGATACGCAGTATTTT
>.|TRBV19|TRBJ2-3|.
CASSILALDTQYF
TGTGCCAGTAGTATCTTGGCACTAGATACGCAGTATTTT
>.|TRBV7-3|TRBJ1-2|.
CASSQGLGGVYTF
TGTGCCAGCAGCCAGGGCCTGGGGGGTGTCTACACCTTC
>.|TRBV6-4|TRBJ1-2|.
CASSNDGAYGYTF
TGTGCCAGCAGTAACGACGGGGCCTATGGCTACACCTTC
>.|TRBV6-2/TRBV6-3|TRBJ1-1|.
CASSPDMNTEAFF
TGTGCCAGCAGCCCGGACATGAACACTGAAGCTTTCTTT
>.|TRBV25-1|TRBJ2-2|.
CASSDPRTLNTGELFF
TGTGCCAGCAGTGATCCTCGGACCCTAAACACCGGGGAGCTGTTTTTT
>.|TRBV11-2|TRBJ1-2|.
CASSDHTEAAYGYTF
TGTGCCAGCAGCGACCACACCGAGGCGGCCTATGGCTACACCTTC
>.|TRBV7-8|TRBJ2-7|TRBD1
CASSVGQGSEQYF
TGTGCCAGCAGCGTGGGACAGGGAAGCGAGCAGTACTTC
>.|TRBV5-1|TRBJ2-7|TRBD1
CASSPADRAYEQYF
TGCGCCAGCAGCCCGGCTGACAGGGCCTACGAGCAGTACTTC
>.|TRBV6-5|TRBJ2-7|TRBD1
CASGQGDEQYF
TGTGCCAGCGGACAGGGGGACGAGCAGTACTTC
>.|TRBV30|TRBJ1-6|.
CAWSFKEGIRSLHF
TGTGCCTGGAGCTTTAAAGAGGGAATCAGATCCCTCCACTTT
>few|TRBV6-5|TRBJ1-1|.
CASSSRGAGGTEAFF
TGTGCCAGCAGTTCCCGGGGGGCAGGAGGTACTGAAGCTTTCTTT
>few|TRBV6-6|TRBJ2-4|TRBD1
CASRIGTGGNIQYF
TGTGCCAGCAGAATCGGGACAGGTGGAAACATTCAGTACTTC
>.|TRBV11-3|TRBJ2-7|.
CARPPTEDGDYEQYF
TGTGCCAGGCCCCCTACGGAGGACGGTGACTACGAGCAGTACTTC
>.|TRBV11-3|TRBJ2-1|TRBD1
CASSLVGGAYNEQFF
TGTGCCAGCAGCTTAGTAGGGGGCGCCTACAATGAGCAGTTCTTC
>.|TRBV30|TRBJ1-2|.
CAVLDSNYGYTF
TGTGCCGTTTTGGACTCTAACTATGGCTACACCTTC
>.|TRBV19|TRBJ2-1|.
CASSFRRETYNEQFF
TGTGCCAGTAGCTTCAGAAGGGAAACCTACAATGAGCAGTTCTTC
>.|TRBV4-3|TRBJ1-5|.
CASSQEAWRSDGPQHF
TGCGCCAGCAGCCAAGAAGCGTGGCGGTCTGACGGGCCCCAGCATTTT
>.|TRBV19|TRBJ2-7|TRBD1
CASSIGTGTYEQYF
TGTGCCAGTAGTATAGGGACAGGGACCTACGAGCAGTACTTC
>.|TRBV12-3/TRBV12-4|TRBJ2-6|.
CATTSGANVLTF
TGTGCCACTACCTCTGGGGCCAACGTCCTGACTTTC
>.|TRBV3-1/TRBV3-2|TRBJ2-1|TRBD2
CASSQLAGSYNEQFF
TGTGCCAGCAGCCAATTAGCGGGCTCCTACAATGAGCAGTTCTTC
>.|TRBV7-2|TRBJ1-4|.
CASSPPRPGETKLFF
TGTGCCAGCAGCCCCCCCCGACCCGGGGAGACAAAACTGTTTTTT
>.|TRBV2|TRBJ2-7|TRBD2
CASSVGLAGYEQYF
TGTGCCAGCAGTGTCGGGCTAGCGGGCTACGAGCAGTACTTC
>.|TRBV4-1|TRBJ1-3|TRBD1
CASSQTGAAFRNTIYF
TGCGCCAGCAGTCAAACAGGGGCCGCTTTTAGAAACACCATATATTTT
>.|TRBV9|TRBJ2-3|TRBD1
CASSARTGGTDTQYF
TGTGCCAGCAGCGCTCGGACAGGTGGCACAGATACGCAGTATTTT
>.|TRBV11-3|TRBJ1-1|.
CASSLSINTEAFF
TGTGCCAGCAGCTTATCGATTAACACTGAAGCTTTCTTT
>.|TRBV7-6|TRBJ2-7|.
CASSLESQGIYEQYF
TGTGCCAGCAGCTTAGAAAGTCAGGGAATATACGAGCAGTACTTC
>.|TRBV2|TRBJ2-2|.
CASSREKTGELFF
TGTGCCAGCAGTCGGGAGAAAACCGGGGAGCTGTTTTTT
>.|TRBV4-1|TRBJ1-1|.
CASSQDFGVGVHTEAFF
TGCGCCAGCAGCCAAGATTTCGGGGTCGGGGTCCACACTGAAGCTTTCTTT
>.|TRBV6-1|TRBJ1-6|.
CASSEAMGSNSPLHF
TGTGCCAGCAGTGAAGCTATGGGGAGTAATTCACCCCTCCACTTT
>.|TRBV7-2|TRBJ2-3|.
CASSSRLDTQYF
TGTGCCAGCAGCTCTAGGCTGGATACGCAGTATTTT
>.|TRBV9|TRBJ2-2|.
CASSVVSNTGELFF
TGTGCCAGCAGCGTAGTATCGAACACCGGGGAGCTGTTTTTT
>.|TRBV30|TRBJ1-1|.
CAWTGQFNTEAFF
TGTGCCTGGACAGGACAGTTTAACACTGAAGCTTTCTTT
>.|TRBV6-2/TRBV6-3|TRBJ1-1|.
CASSSSGETEAFF
TGTGCCAGCAGCTCGAGTGGGGAAACTGAAGCTTTCTTT
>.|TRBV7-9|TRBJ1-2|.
CASSLNAANYGYTF
TGTGCCAGCAGCTTAAATGCAGCTAACTATGGCTACACCTTC
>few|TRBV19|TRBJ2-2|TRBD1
CASRGQGFVGELFF
TGTGCCAGTAGGGGACAGGGGTTTGTCGGGGAGCTGTTTTTT
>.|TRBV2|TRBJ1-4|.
CASIRGRNPIEKLFF
TGTGCCAGCATAAGGGGCCGTAATCCCATTGAAAAACTGTTTTTT
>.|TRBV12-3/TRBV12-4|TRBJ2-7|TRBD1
CASRLDRDYEQYF
TGTGCCAGCAGACTTGACAGGGACTACGAGCAGTACTTC
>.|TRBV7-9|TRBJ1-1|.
CASVLGGTEAFF
TGTGCCAGCGTGTTAGGGGGGACTGAAGCTTTCTTT
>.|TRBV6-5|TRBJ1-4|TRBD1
CASKTGGGGEKLFF
TGTGCCAGCAAGACAGGGGGTGGTGGCGAAAAACTGTTTTTT
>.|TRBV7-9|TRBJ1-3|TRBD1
CASSYRGSGNTIYF
TGTGCCAGCAGCTACAGGGGATCTGGAAACACCATATATTTT
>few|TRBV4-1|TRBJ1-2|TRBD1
CASSQRDRESYGYTF
TGCGCCAGCAGCCAGCGGGACAGGGAGAGCTATGGCTACACCTTC
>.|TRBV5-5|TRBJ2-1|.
CASSLDRSSYNEQFF
TGTGCCAGCAGCTTGGACAGAAGCTCCTACAATGAGCAGTTCTTC
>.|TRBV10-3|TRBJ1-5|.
CAISESIVGGGQPQHF
TGTGCCATCAGTGAGTCGATTGTAGGGGGGGGTCAGCCCCAGCATTTT
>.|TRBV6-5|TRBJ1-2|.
CASSYSSDYGYTF
TGTGCCAGCAGTTACTCATCCGACTATGGCTACACCTTC